This T cell receptor (beta chain) was profiled in a study of CXCR3-negative and CXCR3-positive naive CD8 T cells. Study-level results: CXCR3-negative naive cells had less hydrophobic TRB CDR3s than did CXCR3-positive naive cells. Fresh PBMCs went into most assays, and CXCR3 expression partly declined after cryopreservation. Relative to memory CD8+ cells, whose diversity was much lower, both naive subsets had comparably high diversity. Whereas memory cells differed, naive CXCR3-negative and CXCR3-positive cells shared similar TRBV-TRBJ usage.

In germline, CDR1 is LNHDA, CDR2 SQIVND (reference sequence). This CDR3 contains 14 residues. cDNA libraries for TRB were generated by 5' RACE incorporating UMI labels. TCRdb derives one entry per CDR3 protein from the 5' RACE reads, leaving out DNA. This sample's table reports 65,000 to 85,000 distinct CDR3 sequences. Concerning this clonotype: Its antigen is currently unknown.

The sequencing sample was made of naive CXCR3- CD8+ T cells from blood. Regarding subset: CD45RO-CCR7+CD27+CD95- naive CD8+ T cells lacking CXCR3 (TNR3-). This receptor was identified in a human donor in good health. Some clones in this sample may be carry-over from other donors' samples. V is TRBV19 and J is TRBJ2-7; as DNA is missing, the TRBD1 call by TCRdb cannot be tested. The CDR3 is CASMGRTGEVEQYF.